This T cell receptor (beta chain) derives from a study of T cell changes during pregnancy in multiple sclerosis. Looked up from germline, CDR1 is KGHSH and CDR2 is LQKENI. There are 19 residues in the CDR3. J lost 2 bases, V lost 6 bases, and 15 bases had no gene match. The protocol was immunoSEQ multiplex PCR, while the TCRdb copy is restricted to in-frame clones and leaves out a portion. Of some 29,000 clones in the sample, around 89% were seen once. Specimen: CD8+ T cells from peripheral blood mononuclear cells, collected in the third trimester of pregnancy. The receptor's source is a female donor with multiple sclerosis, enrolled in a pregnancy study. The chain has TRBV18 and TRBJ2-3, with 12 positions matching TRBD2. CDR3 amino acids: CASSPFGLAGTLNTDTQYF. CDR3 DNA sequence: TGTGCCAGCTCCCCCTTCGGACTAGCGGGGACTCTAAACACAGATACGCAGTATTTT. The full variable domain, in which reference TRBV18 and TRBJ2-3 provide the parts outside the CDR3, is NAGVMQNPRHLVRRRGQEARLRCSPMKGHSHVYWYRQLPEEGLKFMVYLQKENIIDESGMPKERFSAEFPKEGPSILRIQQVVRGDSAAYFCASSPFGLAGTLNTDTQYFGPGTRLTVL.